This T cell receptor beta chain was sequenced in a study of T cell repertoires in breast cancer. Study background: The approximately 20 tumors were mostly ER+/PR+.

V dropped 5 bases and J dropped 3 bases, with 20 bases sitting between them. Germline CDR1 and CDR2: MNHEY and SMNVEV (reference sequence). The CDR3 is made up of 17 amino acids. Blocking oligonucleotides added to a second nested PCR suppressed unpaired genes. Each emulsion RT-PCR held 5,000-250,000 T cells with C-region, Stepout and V-region primers. MiXCR, run by TCRdb on the emulsion pairing reads, gives a single entry per CDR3 protein. In the table there are tens of thousands of distinct CDR3 sequences, roughly 42% of which are singletons. This clonotype was detected ten times or more. An expanded emulsion RT-PCR with primers for all TCR V genes paired CD8+ T cell chains.

Sample: CD8+ T cells. This TCR derives from a pool of human donors with breast cancer or a healthy control (not recorded which). The rearrangement uses TRBV27 and TRBJ2-1; D is unclear. The CDR3 here is CASSPRLNNYRYNEQFF. The CDR3, as DNA: TGTGCCAGCAGTCCCCGCCTGAACAACTATCGCTACAATGAGCAGTTCTTC.